The 29 T cell receptor beta chains in this list originate from one sample, sequenced in a study of blood T cell repertoires in COVID-19. The repertoire was sequenced with immunoSEQ multiplex PCR; TCRdb's copy has only in-frame clones and lacks some. The sample lists fewer than 400,000 clones, approximately 81% occurring once. The specimen sequenced was PBMCs or T cells enriched from blood (not recorded which). Source of these receptors: a woman younger than 45 who had been exposed to COVID-19.

V gene TRBV9 combines with J gene TRBJ1-3; 10 bases line up with TRBD1. Germline values: CDR1 SGDLS, CDR2 YYNGEE. The V segment lost 2 bases and the J segment 1 base; nucleotides outside the gene matches: 15. This CDR3 region has 20 residues. The CDR3 DNA follows: TGTGCCAGCAGCGTTTTCCCGGGACAGGGGCCCTTAAGGTCTGGAAACACCATATATTTT. Translating it yields CASSVFPGQGPLRSGNTIYF.

The rearrangement uses TRBV2 and TRBJ1-5; D remains unclear. There are 10 residues in the CDR3. V was trimmed by 8 bases and J by 11 bases, leaving 10 bases between them. Germline V gene lookup returns CDR1 SNHLY and CDR2 FYNNEI. CDR3 in DNA: TGTGCCAGCCCGAGTTCGGCCCAGCATTTT. It translates to CASPSSAQHF.

This clone was counted at least ten times. The chain employs TRBV30 and TRBJ1-6; 7 positions match TRBD1. V gave up 1 base and J gave up 7 bases; unmatched junction bases: 1. Germline CDR1 GTSNPN, CDR2 SVGIG (reference sequence). CDR3 length: 13 amino acids. The CDR3 reads CAWSETGNSPLHF. DNA of the CDR3: TGTGCCTGGAGTGAGACAGGGAATTCACCCCTCCACTTT.

This rearrangement joins TRBV9 to TRBJ2-1; 8 nucleotides agree with TRBD2. With V trimmed by 10 bases and J by 2 bases, 8 bases remained unmatched. Germline lookup yields CDR1 SGDLS and CDR2 YYNGEE. The CDR3 extends over 14 amino acids. CDR3 sequence (DNA): TGTGCCTCTACCCCTAGCGGGCCCTACAATGAGCAGTTCTTC. Protein product: CASTPSGPYNEQFF.

This chain uses TRBV7-2 with TRBJ1-2, with D tentatively TRBD1 (6 bases). V was clipped by 2 bases and J by 5 bases, with 12 bases between them. CDR3 length: 14 residues. Germline V gene sequence: CDR1 SGHTA, CDR2 FQGNSA. CDR3 DNA: TGTGCCAGCAGCTTACAGGGCCAGGGGTATGGCTACACCTTC. This codes for CASSLQGQGYGYTF.

The genes are TRBV28 and TRBJ1-5; 7 bases match TRBD1. The CDR3 is 15 amino acids. V shed 7 bases, J shed 4 bases, and the junction held 10 bases outside the gene matches. Looked up from germline, CDR1 is MDHEN and CDR2 is SYDVKM. The CDR3 sequence: CASIGGGVKNQPQHF. CDR3 coding DNA: TGTGCCAGCATAGGGGGCGGGGTAAAAAATCAGCCCCAGCATTTT.

The chain recombines TRBV28 with TRBJ1-3; D unresolved. CDR3 length: 14 amino acids. Trimming cost V 7 bases and J 3 bases, with 13 bases left between them. Germline loops: CDR1 MDHEN, CDR2 SYDVKM. CDR3 bases: TGTGCCAGCAATTTTGCCGGTGTTGGAAACACCATATATTTT. Amino acid sequence: CASNFAGVGNTIYF.

The chain recombines TRBV12-3 or TRBV12-4 with TRBJ2-7; the match to TRBD1 covers 7 bases. There are 13 residues in the CDR3. V shed 5 bases and J 2 bases; nucleotides not matched to a gene: 3. The CDR3 nucleotides read TGTGCCAGCAGTACAGGGGCAGCCTACGAGCAGTACTTC. It specifies CASSTGAAYEQYF.

The rearrangement links TRBV28 to TRBJ1-3; 9 bases map to TRBD1. Germline CDR1 reads MDHEN; CDR2 reads SYDVKM. Trimming cost V 5 bases and J 4 bases; bases outside gene matches: 6. CDR3 size: 15 residues. The CDR3 is CASSPQGAGGNTIYF. CDR3 nucleotide sequence: TGTGCCAGCAGTCCACAGGGGGCAGGCGGAAACACCATATATTTT.

The chain employs TRBV6-5 and TRBJ1-1, with TRBD1 as a possible D gene (5 bases). The CDR3 is 14 residues long. V was clipped by 2 bases and J by 3 bases, with 10 bases between them. Germline loops: CDR1 MNHEY, CDR2 SVGAGI. DNA of the CDR3: TGTGCCAGCAGTTACCGAACAGGAGACACTGAAGCTTTCTTT. Its translation is CASSYRTGDTEAFF.

There are a few counts of this clone. The chain couples TRBV5-1 to TRBJ2-1; 12 nucleotides align to TRBD2. There are 16 residues in the CDR3. The ends lost 0 bases at V and 8 bases at J; junction bases unmatched: 6. The germline V gene has CDR1 SGHRS and CDR2 YFSETQ. The CDR3, as DNA: TGCGCCAGCAGCTTGGCCACTAGCGGGAGGAATGATGAGCAGTTCTTC. It translates to CASSLATSGRNDEQFF.

The chain links TRBV28 to TRBJ2-3; 13 bases match TRBD2. The CDR3 runs to 15 residues. Germline lookup yields CDR1 MDHEN and CDR2 SYDVKM. V trimming: 2 bases; J trimming: 6 bases; junction bases outside the gene matches: 2. The CDR3 region is CASSLGLAGVDTQYF. CDR3 DNA: TGTGCCAGCAGTTTAGGACTAGCGGGAGTTGATACGCAGTATTTT.

This chain links TRBV30 with TRBJ1-5; tentative D call: TRBD1 (6 bases). Trimming cost V 0 bases and J 5 bases, with 11 bases left between them. CDR1 and CDR2 from the germline V gene are GTSNPN and SVGIG (reference sequence). The CDR3 is 14 amino acids. CDR3 residues: CAWSVGGGYQPQHF. CDR3 sequence (DNA): TGTGCCTGGAGTGTTGGGGGCGGGTATCAGCCCCAGCATTTT.

This rearrangement joins TRBV5-6 to TRBJ1-2; D gene ambiguous. The CDR3 loop spans 17 amino acids. Germline loops: CDR1 SGHDT, CDR2 YYEEEE. V was clipped by 0 bases and J by 0 bases, with 15 bases between them. The CDR3 sequence: CASSLESTSGSNYGYTF. The CDR3 DNA reads TGTGCCAGCAGCTTGGAAAGCACAAGCGGATCTAACTATGGCTACACCTTC.

The rearrangement uses TRBV4-1 and TRBJ1-3; 8 bases line up with TRBD1. This CDR3 has 16 amino acids. With 0 bases clipped from V and 5 bases from J, the junction kept 6 bases outside the gene matches. Looked up from germline, CDR1 is MGHRA and CDR2 is YSYEKL. The CDR3 region is CASSQDGQGARNTIYF. The CDR3 DNA reads as TGCGCCAGCAGCCAAGATGGGCAGGGGGCGCGAAACACCATATATTTT.

This chain connects TRBV4-3 to TRBJ1-5; a possible D gene is TRBD1 (6 bases). The germline V gene encodes CDR1 LGHNA and CDR2 YSLEER. This CDR3 region has 15 residues. V shed 4 bases and J shed 0 bases, with 10 bases lying between them. The CDR3 spells CASSRGQNSNQPQHF. CDR3 coding DNA: TGCGCCAGCAGCCGCGGACAGAATAGCAATCAGCCCCAGCATTTT.

The rearrangement uses TRBV30 and TRBJ1-6; a possible D gene is TRBD1 (6 bases). Germline V lookup: CDR1 GTSNPN, CDR2 SVGIG (reference sequence). This CDR3 has 13 amino acids. The V end was cut by 0 bases, the J end by 6 bases, with 6 bases between. The CDR3 DNA is TGTGCCTGGAGTGTGGGGGCTAATTCACCCCTCCACTTT. This encodes CAWSVGANSPLHF.

J is TRBJ2-2 and V is TRBV7-9; the D gene is possibly TRBD1 (7 bases). In germline, CDR1 is SEHNR, CDR2 FQNEAQ (reference sequence). The V end lost 3 bases, the J end lost 1 base, and 15 bases lay between the germline ends. This CDR3 spans 17 amino acids. The CDR3 here is CASSFQGGPLNTGELFF. The CDR3 DNA sequence: TGTGCCAGCAGCTTTCAGGGGGGACCCTTGAACACCGGGGAGCTGTTTTTT. Supplemented by reference TRBV7-9 and TRBJ2-2, the full variable domain reads DTGVSQNPRHKITKRGQNVTFRCDPISEHNRLYWYRQTLGQGPEFLTYFQNEAQLEKSRLLSDRFSAERPKGSFSTLEIQRTEQGDSAMYLCASSFQGGPLNTGELFFGEGSRLTVL.

This clone was picked up a small number of times. J is TRBJ2-7 and V is TRBV28, with D possibly matching TRBD2 (5 bases). This CDR3 region has 12 residues. Looked up from germline, CDR1 is MDHEN and CDR2 is SYDVKM. Trimming took off 5 bases at V and 4 bases at J, with 9 bases between the two ends. The CDR3 region is CASSEGKYEQYF. The CDR3 bases are TGTGCCAGCAGTGAGGGAAAATACGAGCAGTACTTC.

This chain joins TRBV9 and TRBJ1-1; no clear D gene. The V gene lost 0 bases and the J gene lost 5 bases, with 14 bases spanning the gap. This CDR3 comprises 15 residues. Per germline, CDR1 SGDLS and CDR2 YYNGEE. The CDR3 is CASSVDMWSKTEAFF. CDR3 nucleotides: TGTGCCAGCAGCGTAGATATGTGGAGTAAGACTGAAGCTTTCTTT.

This clone was seen a handful of times. The chain has TRBV7-2 and TRBJ2-2, with TRBD2 matching over 7 bases. Germline CDR1 SGHTA, CDR2 FQGNSA. The J segment lost 2 bases and the V segment lost 8 bases, leaving 5 bases of the junction unmatched. The CDR3 has 14 amino acids. The CDR3 DNA is TGTGCCAGCCGCGGGGGTAAAAACACCGGGGAGCTGTTTTTT. This encodes CASRGGKNTGELFF. Full variable domain (missing parts from reference TRBV7-2 and TRBJ2-2): GAGVSQSPSNKVTEKGKDVELRCDPISGHTALYWYRQSLGQGLEFLIYFQGNSAPDKSGLPSDRFSAERTGGSVSTLTIQRTQQEDSAVYLCASRGGKNTGELFFGEGSRLTVL.

The chain links TRBV30 to TRBJ1-6, with 12 positions matching TRBD1. This CDR3 comprises 15 residues. J lost 8 bases, V lost 1 base, and 3 bases had no gene match. The germline V gene encodes CDR1 GTSNPN and CDR2 SVGIG (reference sequence). CDR3 loop: CAWSAGTGGYSPLHF. The CDR3 DNA reads as TGTGCCTGGAGTGCAGGGACAGGGGGCTATTCACCCCTCCACTTT.

This clone was picked up one time. CDR3 DNA sequence: TGTGCCAGCAGCCCTCGGACAGCCGAGACTGAAGCTTTCTTT. As protein: CASSPRTAETEAFF. The rearrangement links TRBV7-2 to TRBJ1-1; D possibly corresponds to TRBD1 (6 bases). CDR1 and CDR2 from the germline V gene are SGHTA and FQGNSA. The CDR3 is 14 residues long. The V end lost 5 bases, the J end lost 5 bases, and 15 bases lay between the germline ends. The full variable domain, in which reference TRBV7-2 and TRBJ1-1 provide the parts outside the CDR3, is GAGVSQSPSNKVTEKGKDVELRCDPISGHTALYWYRQSLGQGLEFLIYFQGNSAPDKSGLPSDRFSAERTGGSVSTLTIQRTQQEDSAVYLCASSPRTAETEAFFGQGTRLTVV.

The rearrangement joins TRBV6-1 to TRBJ2-1, with TRBD2 matching 11 bases. V lost 4 bases, J lost 4 bases, and 6 bases stayed unmatched. Germline lookup yields CDR1 MNHNS and CDR2 SASEGT. The CDR3 has 16 residues. The CDR3 DNA reads TGTGCCAGCAGTGCCTCACTAGCGGGAGTATACAATGAGCAGTTCTTC. Translating gives CASSASLAGVYNEQFF.

The rearrangement uses TRBV5-1 and TRBJ2-1, with D perhaps TRBD1 (5 bases). The V gene's germline CDR1 is SGHRS and CDR2 YFSETQ. The CDR3 consists of 13 residues. The V end lost 3 bases, the J end lost 8 bases, and 12 bases lay between the germline ends. The CDR3 DNA sequence: TGCGCCAGCAGCTACCGAAGGGGCCATGAGCAGTTCTTC. It translates to CASSYRRGHEQFF.

This clone was seen a handful of times. This chain joins TRBV29-1 and TRBJ2-7, with TRBD1 matching over 9 bases. Unmatched junction bases numbered 4, after V lost 4 bases and J lost 9 bases. Per the germline V gene, CDR1 is SQVTM and CDR2 is ANQGSEA. The CDR3 loop spans 11 amino acids. CDR3 protein: CSVGTGVGQYF. CDR3 DNA: TGCAGCGTTGGGACAGGGGTAGGGCAGTACTTC.

Concerning this clone itself: No DNA is shown, since the ends of the CDR3 on it are uncertain; the CDR3 is the one TCRdb lists. The chain links TRBV19 to TRBJ2-7; the D segment call TRBD1 is taken from the table without a DNA check. From its first to its last residue, the CDR3 has 12 amino acids. Germline loops: CDR1 LNHDA, CDR2 SQIVND (reference sequence). CDR3 sequence: CASRVGQGAMYF.

The chain employs TRBV19 and TRBJ1-6; 9 positions match TRBD1. In germline, CDR1 is LNHDA, CDR2 SQIVND (reference sequence). J lost 7 bases, V lost 8 bases, and 3 bases had no gene match. The CDR3 covers 13 residues. The CDR3 loop reads CASFGQGNSPLHF. In DNA form, the CDR3 reads TGTGCCAGTTTCGGACAGGGGAATTCACCCCTCCACTTT.

The V and J genes are TRBV6-2 or TRBV6-3 and TRBJ1-2; a possible D gene is TRBD1 (5 bases). The length of the CDR3 is 14 residues. Per the germline V gene, CDR1 is MNHEY and CDR2 is SVGEGT. V was cut by 4 bases and J by 1 base, with 10 bases left in between. The CDR3 spells CASSLDTFNYGYTF. DNA of the CDR3: TGTGCCAGCAGTTTGGACACATTTAACTATGGCTACACCTTC.